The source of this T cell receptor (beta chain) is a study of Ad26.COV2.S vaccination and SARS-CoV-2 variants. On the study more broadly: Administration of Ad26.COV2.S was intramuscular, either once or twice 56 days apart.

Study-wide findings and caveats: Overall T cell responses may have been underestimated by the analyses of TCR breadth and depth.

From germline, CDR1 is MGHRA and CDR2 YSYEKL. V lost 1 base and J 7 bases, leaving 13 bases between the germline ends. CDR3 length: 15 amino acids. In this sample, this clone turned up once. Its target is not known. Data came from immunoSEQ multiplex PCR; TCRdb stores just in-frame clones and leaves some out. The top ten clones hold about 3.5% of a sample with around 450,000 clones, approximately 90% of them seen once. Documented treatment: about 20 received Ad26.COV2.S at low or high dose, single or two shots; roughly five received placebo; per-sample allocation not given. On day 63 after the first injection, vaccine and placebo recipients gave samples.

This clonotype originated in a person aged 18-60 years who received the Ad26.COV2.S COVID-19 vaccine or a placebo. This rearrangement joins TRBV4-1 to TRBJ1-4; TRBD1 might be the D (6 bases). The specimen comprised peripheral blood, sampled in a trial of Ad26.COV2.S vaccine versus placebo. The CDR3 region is CASSQVQGLGEKLFF. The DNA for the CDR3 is TGCGCCAGCAGCCAAGTACAGGGATTAGGTGAAAAACTGTTTTTT.